This is a list of T cell receptor beta chains from one sample in a study of blood T cell repertoires in COVID-19. Data came from immunoSEQ multiplex PCR; TCRdb stores just in-frame clones and leaves some out. The sample has around 70,000 clones; about 89% are singletons. Source material: peripheral blood. These receptors originate from a man aged 60 to 69 with acute or convalescent COVID-19. Both conserved end residues are part of each CDR3. The order of the fields is V gene, D gene, J gene, clone size, CDR3 protein, CDR3 DNA. D genes are given only for firm matches. The size of a clone is reported for some rows only, either as once, few or many, or as a class for expanded clones.

TRBV7-9,TRBD2,TRBJ2-1,NA,CASSLARGRTNEQFF,TGTGCCAGCAGCTTAGCGCGCGGGAGGACGAATGAGCAGTTCTTC
TRBV28,NA,TRBJ2-7,NA,CASTQGGRSYEQYF,TGTGCCAGCACCCAGGGGGGCAGGAGCTACGAGCAGTACTTC
TRBV7-6,NA,TRBJ1-1,few,CASTRRGPADTEAFF,TGTGCCAGCACCCGGCGCGGGCCAGCGGACACTGAAGCTTTCTTT
TRBV6-1,NA,TRBJ1-2,NA,CASSDRTANLYGYTF,TGTGCCAGCAGTGACCGGACAGCGAACCTCTATGGCTACACCTTC
TRBV7-7,TRBD1,TRBJ2-3,NA,CASSQGTGRADTQYF,TGTGCCAGCAGCCAGGGGACAGGGAGGGCAGATACGCAGTATTTT
TRBV5-1,NA,TRBJ1-1,NA,CASSLDVHRGTEAFF,TGCGCCAGCAGCTTGGATGTACATCGGGGCACTGAAGCTTTCTTT
TRBV13,TRBD2,TRBJ2-7,NA,CASSSGLAPSYEQYF,TGTGCCAGCAGCTCGGGACTAGCGCCCTCCTACGAGCAGTACTTC
TRBV4-1,TRBD1,TRBJ1-2,NA,CASSQEGQGPYYRYTF,TGCGCCAGCAGCCAAGAGGGACAGGGGCCCTACTATCGCTACACCTTC
TRBV28,TRBD2,TRBJ2-7,few,CASSLHLAGLSYEQYF,TGTGCCAGCAGTTTACACCTAGCGGGCCTTTCCTACGAGCAGTACTTC
TRBV6-5,TRBD1,TRBJ1-1,once,CASSLGQGGTEAFF,TGTGCCAGCAGTTTGGGACAGGGGGGCACTGAAGCTTTCTTT
TRBV7-9,NA,TRBJ2-7,NA,CASSSADSSYEQYF,TGTGCCAGCAGCTCCGCGGACAGCTCCTACGAGCAGTACTTC
TRBV29-1,TRBD1,TRBJ1-4,NA,CSVGDRDRVEKLFF,TGCAGCGTAGGAGACAGGGATCGAGTTGAAAAACTGTTTTTT
TRBV7-2,NA,TRBJ2-7,NA,CASSYFRAYEQYF,TGTGCCAGCAGCTACTTCCGGGCCTACGAGCAGTACTTC
TRBV5-1,TRBD1,TRBJ1-3,NA,CASSPGQGSSGNTIYF,TGCGCCAGCAGCCCCGGACAGGGAAGCTCTGGAAACACCATATATTTT
TRBV5-1,NA,TRBJ2-7,NA,CASSLLAGAKYEQYF,TGCGCCAGCAGCTTGTTGGCAGGGGCTAAATACGAGCAGTACTTC
TRBV24-1,TRBD1,TRBJ1-2,once,CATSDYAPGQGMIGYTF,TGTGCCACCAGTGATTACGCCCCGGGACAGGGAATGATAGGCTACACCTTC
TRBV9,TRBD1,TRBJ1-2,NA,CASSVGDRVSYGYTF,TGTGCCAGCAGCGTAGGGGACAGGGTGAGCTATGGCTACACCTTC
TRBV2,NA,TRBJ1-1,NA,CASSGERVNTEAFF,TGTGCCAGCAGTGGAGAGCGGGTGAACACTGAAGCTTTCTTT
TRBV5-1,TRBD2,TRBJ2-5,NA,CASSSVSGRALETQYF,TGCGCCAGCAGCTCGGTGAGCGGGAGGGCCTTAGAGACCCAGTACTTC
TRBV19,NA,TRBJ1-3,NA,CASVAGRVLGNTIYF,TGTGCTTCAGTCGCCGGGAGAGTATTAGGAAACACCATATATTTT
TRBV6-6,TRBD1,TRBJ2-7,NA,CASSTPGTGTYEQYF,TGTGCCAGCAGCACGCCCGGGACAGGGACCTACGAGCAGTACTTC
TRBV5-1,NA,TRBJ1-3,NA,CASSRTGDSGNTIYF,TGCGCCAGCAGCCGTACAGGCGACTCTGGAAACACCATATATTTT
TRBV10-1,NA,TRBJ2-7,NA,CASSEDSLGEQYF,TGCGCCAGCAGTGAGGACAGTCTGGGCGAGCAGTACTTC
TRBV5-1,TRBD1,TRBJ2-7,NA,CASSLGTGATLYEQYF,TGCGCCAGCAGCTTGGGGACAGGGGCCACACTCTACGAGCAGTACTTC
TRBV5-1,TRBD2,TRBJ2-5,NA,CASSLDGLAGETQYF,TGCGCCAGCAGCTTGGACGGGCTAGCGGGAGAGACCCAGTACTTC
TRBV24-1,NA,TRBJ2-5,NA,CATSDFTGRETQYF,TGTGCCACCAGTGATTTTACAGGGAGAGAGACCCAGTACTTC
TRBV29-1,NA,TRBJ2-4,NA,CSGSDSKNIQYF,TGCAGCGGCTCGGACAGCAAAAACATTCAGTACTTC
TRBV12-5,NA,TRBJ2-7,NA,CASGLAGTPTYEQYF,TGTGCTAGTGGTTTGGCCGGGACACCGACCTACGAGCAGTACTTC